The 26 T cell receptor beta chains in this list originate from one sample, sequenced in a study of shared clonotypes between healthy human individuals. The protocol was immunoSEQ multiplex PCR, while the TCRdb copy is restricted to in-frame clones and leaves out a portion. The table lists approximately 1.5 million clones, approximately 98% of them singletons. Sequencing was carried out using naive CD4+ T cells sorted from blood. Subset given: CD45RA+ positively selected. Source of these receptors: a young man in good health.

This clone was observed once. This rearrangement joins TRBV19 to TRBJ2-2; 8 bases are shared with TRBD1. V shed 4 bases, J shed 6 bases, and the junction held 1 base outside the gene matches. The CDR3 sequence is 13 residues long. Germline V gene data show CDR1 as LNHDA and CDR2 as SQIVND (reference sequence). The CDR3 sequence: CASSTTGAGELFF. The CDR3 DNA reads as TGTGCCAGTAGTACGACAGGGGCCGGGGAGCTGTTTTTT.

CDR3 region: CASSFSFQRPNYGYTF. The CDR3 nucleotides are TGTGCCAGCAGTTTCTCATTCCAACGCCCTAACTATGGCTACACCTTC. This chain joins TRBV6-5 and TRBJ1-2; D gene unclear. This CDR3 is 16 amino acids long. CDR1 is MNHEY and CDR2 is SVGAGI in the germline V gene. V lost 4 bases to trimming and J lost 0 bases, with 15 bases between them.

V is TRBV27 and J is TRBJ2-7; 9 bases agree with TRBD1. The J segment lost 3 bases and the V segment lost 8 bases, leaving 5 bases of the junction unmatched. The V gene's germline CDR1 is MNHEY and CDR2 SMNVEV (reference sequence). This CDR3 has 13 amino acids. CDR3 bases: TGTGCCAGCGGGGGACAGGGCGACTACGAGCAGTACTTC. Protein sequence: CASGGQGDYEQYF.

The chain recombines TRBV9 with TRBJ2-7; 7 nucleotides align to TRBD2. Germline V gene lookup returns CDR1 SGDLS and CDR2 YYNGEE. V was pared by 4 bases and J by 4 bases, with 17 bases of the junction left unmatched. This CDR3 region has 17 residues. The CDR3 reads CASSNRRRRENPYEQYF. The CDR3 DNA sequence: TGTGCCAGCAGCAACCGGCGGAGGCGGGAGAATCCGTACGAGCAGTACTTC.

The CDR3 is CSVTGEANEKLFF. The CDR3 DNA reads as TGCAGCGTCACAGGGGAAGCTAATGAAAAACTGTTTTTT. The chain uses TRBV29-1 and TRBJ1-4; 7 bases are shared with TRBD1. Germline values: CDR1 SQVTM, CDR2 ANQGSEA. The length of the CDR3 is 13 residues. The J segment lost 3 bases and the V segment lost 6 bases, leaving 4 bases of the junction unmatched.

This chain connects TRBV18 to TRBJ1-2; D perhaps matches TRBD1 (5 bases). The CDR3 sequence is 14 residues long. Per germline, CDR1 KGHSH and CDR2 LQKENI. V dropped 3 bases and J dropped 0 bases, with 8 bases sitting between them. CDR3 amino acids: CASSPGTSNYGYTF. The DNA of the CDR3 is TGTGCCAGCTCACCGGGGACCTCTAACTATGGCTACACCTTC.

The chain carries TRBV29-1 and TRBJ2-3; D unresolved. This CDR3 has 12 residues. Trimming shortened V by 7 bases and J by 1 base, and 9 bases separated the two germline ends. CDR1 is SQVTM and CDR2 is ANQGSEA in the germline V gene. The CDR3 spells CSGATGTDTQYF. In nucleotides, the CDR3 is TGCAGCGGGGCGACTGGCACAGATACGCAGTATTTT.

The V call is TRBV4-2, the J call TRBJ2-1, with 10 bases lining up with TRBD2. CDR1 and CDR2 (germline): LGHNA, YNFKEQ. The CDR3 consists of 24 residues. V was clipped by 4 bases and J by 0 bases; unmatched bases: 27. This CDR3 is CASSLLQGVRAGGEKGSSYNEQFF. The DNA of the CDR3 is TGTGCCAGCAGCCTACTCCAGGGTGTGAGAGCGGGAGGGGAAAAGGGAAGCTCCTACAATGAGCAGTTCTTC.

The CDR3 sequence: CASSAGLSTDTQYF. CDR3 DNA sequence: TGTGCCAGCAGTGCGGGACTTAGCACAGATACGCAGTATTTT. This chain joins TRBV6-1 and TRBJ2-3; D is possibly TRBD2 (6 bases). V shed 4 bases and J shed 0 bases, with 8 bases lying between them. The germline CDR1 and CDR2 sequences are MNHNS and SASEGT. This CDR3 is 14 amino acids long.

The V call is TRBV27, the J call TRBJ2-6; D gene ambiguous. V was trimmed by 4 bases and J by 0 bases, leaving 10 bases between them. Germline V gives CDR1 MNHEY, CDR2 SMNVEV (reference sequence). The CDR3 is 16 residues long. CDR3 amino acids: CASSYLMDSGANVLTF. The CDR3 DNA is TGTGCCAGCAGTTACTTGATGGACTCTGGGGCCAACGTCCTGACTTTC.

The chain joins TRBV4-3 to TRBJ2-7; perhaps D is TRBD1 or TRBD2 (5 bases each). The CDR3 length is 13 residues. Germline loops: CDR1 LGHNA, CDR2 YSLEER. The V end was cut by 4 bases, the J end by 3 bases, with 10 bases between. The chain's CDR3 is CASSRGGGYEQYF. CDR3 coding DNA: TGCGCCAGCAGCCGTGGTGGGGGCTACGAGCAGTACTTC.

This clone was observed once. The V and J genes are TRBV27 and TRBJ2-1, with D perhaps TRBD1 or TRBD2 (5 bases each). Germline V gene lookup returns CDR1 MNHEY and CDR2 SMNVEV (reference sequence). The CDR3 spans 14 residues. The V and J ends lost 4 bases and 4 bases respectively, with 11 bases between them. CDR3 sequence reads: CASSSSWGYNEQFF. As DNA, the CDR3 is TGTGCCAGCAGTTCTAGCTGGGGGTACAATGAGCAGTTCTTC.

The V gene is TRBV11-3, the J gene TRBJ2-5; the D is unclear. This CDR3 contains 13 residues. Germline values: CDR1 SGHNT, CDR2 YENEEA. V was cut by 3 bases and J by 3 bases, with 8 bases left in between. The DNA of the CDR3 is TGTGCCAGCAGCTTGATGGGTGAAGAGACCCAGTACTTC. Protein product: CASSLMGEETQYF.

This chain connects TRBV10-2 to TRBJ1-1; D gene unclear. Trimming pared 2 bases from V and 1 base from J, leaving 8 bases between. The CDR3 is 14 residues long. Germline CDR1 is WSHSY and CDR2 is SAAADI. The CDR3 nucleotides are TGCGCCAGCAGTGAGGTGTTGCAGAACACTGAAGCTTTCTTT. Translating it yields CASSEVLQNTEAFF.

Worth noting for this clone: In the same sample, other DNA sequences code for this CDR3. The chain couples TRBV15 to TRBJ2-7; D is uncertain. Trimming pared 0 bases from V and 1 base from J, leaving 1 base between. Germline CDR1 LNHNV, CDR2 YYDKDF (reference sequence). The CDR3 is 12 residues long. CDR3 in amino acids: CATSRDSYEQYF. CDR3 nucleotide sequence: TGTGCCACCAGCAGAGATTCCTACGAGCAGTACTTC. The full variable domain, completed using reference TRBV15 and TRBJ2-7, is DAMVIQNPRYQVTQFGKPVTLSCSQTLNHNVMYWYQQKSSQAPKLLFHYYDKDFNNEADTPDNFQSRRPNTSFCFLDIRSPGLGDTAMYLCATSRDSYEQYFGPGTRLTVT.

This clone was observed once. The V and J genes are TRBV9 and TRBJ2-3; 13 nucleotides align to TRBD2. V was clipped by 4 bases and J by 6 bases; unmatched bases: 5. Per the germline V gene, CDR1 is SGDLS and CDR2 is YYNGEE. This CDR3 spans 15 amino acids. The CDR3 DNA sequence: TGTGCCAGCAGCCCAAGGACTAGCGGGAGTGATACGCAGTATTTT. It yields the protein CASSPRTSGSDTQYF.

The J gene is TRBJ1-1, the V gene TRBV10-3; D remains unclear. CDR1 and CDR2 (germline): ENHRY, SYGVKD. V was pared by 4 bases and J by 5 bases, with 11 bases between. The CDR3 extends over 13 amino acids. The CDR3 sequence: CAISVGQTTEAFF. The CDR3 region has the DNA TGTGCCATCAGTGTGGGCCAGACAACTGAAGCTTTCTTT.

This chain uses TRBV5-1 with TRBJ1-2; 12 bases fit TRBD1. Germline CDR1 SGHRS, CDR2 YFSETQ. The CDR3 spans 15 residues. V lost 2 bases to trimming and J lost 6 bases; unmatched junction nucleotides: 5. In DNA form, the CDR3 reads TGCGCCAGCAGCTTTTACGGGACAGGGGGCAATGGCTACACCTTC. Protein: CASSFYGTGGNGYTF. The full variable domain, in which reference TRBV5-1 and TRBJ1-2 provide the parts outside the CDR3, is KAGVTQTPRYLIKTRGQQVTLSCSPISGHRSVSWYQQTPGQGLQFLFEYFSETQRNKGNFPGRFSGRQFSNSRSEMNVSTLELGDSALYLCASSFYGTGGNGYTFGSGTRLTVV.

Details on this clone: The same CDR3 arises from other DNA sequences in this sample as well. V gene TRBV18 combines with J gene TRBJ1-2, with D perhaps matching TRBD1 (6 bases). Germline CDR1 is KGHSH and CDR2 is LQKENI. Trimming left V 0 bases short and J 3 bases short, with 8 bases between. This CDR3 is built from 14 residues. CDR3 residues: CASSPPEGDYGYTF. The CDR3 coding sequence is TGTGCCAGCTCACCACCGGAGGGGGACTATGGCTACACCTTC.

This clone was seen just once. The chain combines TRBV5-1 with TRBJ2-7; 8 positions agree with TRBD1. Germline loops: CDR1 SGHRS, CDR2 YFSETQ. V was pared by 0 bases and J by 0 bases, with 5 bases of the junction left unmatched. CDR3 length: 16 amino acids. CDR3 amino acids: CASSLERTGSSYEQYF. The DNA of the CDR3 is TGCGCCAGCAGCTTGGAAAGGACAGGGAGCTCCTACGAGCAGTACTTC.

The chain combines TRBV5-1 with TRBJ1-4; no firm D call. The CDR3 has 16 residues. Trimming took off 0 bases at V and 2 bases at J, with 11 bases between the two ends. Germline CDR1 reads SGHRS; CDR2 reads YFSETQ. CDR3 region: CASSLDGRATNEKLFF. The CDR3 DNA is TGCGCCAGCAGCTTGGACGGACGGGCCACTAATGAAAAACTGTTTTTT.

The gene calls are TRBV2 and TRBJ1-5; D gene unclear. The germline V and J ends were trimmed by 4 bases and 6 bases, with 7 bases remaining between them. Germline CDR1 and CDR2: SNHLY and FYNNEI. This CDR3 is 12 amino acids long. The CDR3 DNA reads as TGTGCCAGCAGTGTCACCGGTCAGCCCCAGCATTTT. Amino acid sequence: CASSVTGQPQHF.

This clone was found once. This chain connects TRBV5-1 to TRBJ2-1, with D hard to call. The germline V gene encodes CDR1 SGHRS and CDR2 YFSETQ. V was clipped by 4 bases and J by 4 bases, with 15 bases between them. The CDR3 runs to 15 residues. This CDR3 reads CASSPALGRYNEQFF. The CDR3 DNA follows: TGCGCCAGCAGCCCAGCCTTAGGTCGATACAATGAGCAGTTCTTC.

The CDR3, as DNA: TGTGCCAGCAGCTTATTCGGGACAGAGTTTGAAAAACTGTTTTTT. Its protein is CASSLFGTEFEKLFF. The rearrangement joins TRBV7-8 to TRBJ1-4; the match to TRBD1 covers 7 bases. This CDR3 is 15 amino acids long. The germline V gene encodes CDR1 SGHVS and CDR2 FQNEAQ. The trim removed 2 bases at V and 7 bases at J, leaving 7 bases unmatched.

The chain combines TRBV9 with TRBJ2-2; 9 nucleotides agree with TRBD2. The ends lost 4 bases at V and 0 bases at J; junction bases unmatched: 4. The CDR3 contains 16 residues. Germline-derived CDR1 and CDR2 are SGDLS and YYNGEE. The CDR3 loop reads CASSFRLAANTGELFF. The DNA for the CDR3 is TGTGCCAGCAGCTTCCGACTAGCGGCGAACACCGGGGAGCTGTTTTTT.

The rearrangement uses TRBV28 and TRBJ1-2, with D unclear. With 4 bases removed from V and 5 bases from J, the gap between germline ends came to 26 bases. Germline lookup yields CDR1 MDHEN and CDR2 SYDVKM. The CDR3 is 18 residues long. The CDR3 loop is CASSSPGRWSGSEYGYTF. The CDR3 DNA follows: TGTGCCAGCAGTTCACCCGGCAGGTGGTCTGGTTCTGAATATGGCTACACCTTC.